Listed below are T cell receptor beta chains from one sample, sequenced in a study of T cell responses to AZD1222 COVID-19 vaccine. Some clones are missing from TCRdb's copy, which holds only in-frame ones; the method was immunoSEQ multiplex PCR. The repertoire holds approximately 180,000 clones, with around nine tenths as singletons. Sequencing was performed on peripheral blood, taken on day 0 of AZD1222 vaccination. All receptors come from an adult in good health. The CDR3 runs from the conserved cysteine through the conserved F or W. D genes are given only for firm matches. Size values are once, few and many counts, or a class for expanded clones, and some rows have none.

v_call,j_call,d_call,clone_size,cdr3_nt,cdr3_aa
TRBV18,TRBJ2-7,TRBD1,NA,TGTGCCAGCTCCCTCTCCCCGGGACAGGCAAAGCAGTACTTC,CASSLSPGQAKQYF
TRBV2,TRBJ1-5,NA,few,TGTGCCAGCAGTGACACCGGTGGGGCCGGGTCGAGTCAGCCCCAGCATTTT,CASSDTGGAGSSQPQHF
TRBV7-9,TRBJ1-1,TRBD1,NA,TGTGCCAGCAGCTTGGGACAGACAATGAACACTGAAGCTTTCTTT,CASSLGQTMNTEAFF
TRBV7-3,TRBJ2-2,NA,once,TGTGCCAGCAGCTTATCGGGAGTGAGGAACACCGGGGAGCTGTTTTTT,CASSLSGVRNTGELFF
TRBV27,TRBJ1-6,NA,NA,TGTGCCAGCAGAACAGGAGGACGGTCCTCGAATTCACCCCTCCACTTT,CASRTGGRSSNSPLHF
TRBV29-1,TRBJ1-2,TRBD1,few,TGCAGCGTTGTAACAGGGGGCCACTATGGCTACACCTTC,CSVVTGGHYGYTF
TRBV7-2,TRBJ1-4,NA,NA,TGTGCCAGCAGCTTAGCGGGGGGGACTAATGAAAAACTGTTTTTT,CASSLAGGTNEKLFF
TRBV7-3,TRBJ2-7,TRBD1,NA,TGTGCCAGCACCAATGGACAGGGGAACTCCGAGCAGTACTTC,CASTNGQGNSEQYF
TRBV11-1,TRBJ1-1,TRBD1,few,TGTGCCAGCAGCCCTGACAGGGTTAGCACTGAAGCTTTCTTT,CASSPDRVSTEAFF
TRBV30,TRBJ1-6,NA,few,TGTGCCTGGAGTGCCCTGGAGGGGAGGACACCCCTCCACTTT,CAWSALEGRTPLHF
TRBV24-1,TRBJ2-5,TRBD2,NA,TGTGCCACCAGTGATTTCAGAGCGGGGGTTGAGACCCAGTACTTC,CATSDFRAGVETQYF
TRBV6-5,TRBJ1-1,NA,NA,TGTGCCAGCAGACGGGGGGCAGGGACTGAAGCTTTCTTT,CASRRGAGTEAFF
TRBV28,TRBJ1-2,TRBD1,once,TGTGCCAGCAGCCAGGGGGGGGACTATGGCTACACCTTC,CASSQGGDYGYTF
TRBV4-2,TRBJ1-1,NA,NA,TGTGCCAGCAGCCGAGCGGGGAACACTGAAGCTTTCTTT,CASSRAGNTEAFF
TRBV21-1,TRBJ1-5,NA,NA,TGTGCCAGCCGAGAGGCAGGGGGCAAACAGCCCCAGCATTTT,CASREAGGKQPQHF
TRBV24-1,TRBJ1-1,NA,many,TGTGCCACCAGTGCGGGGGCCGCTGAAGCTTTCTTT,CATSAGAAEAFF
TRBV10-1,TRBJ1-1,TRBD1,medium-sized,TGCGCCAGCAGTGATCCGGGTGGACAGGGGACAGCTTTCTTT,CASSDPGGQGTAFF
TRBV12-3/TRBV12-4,TRBJ2-2,NA,NA,TGTGCCAGCAGACAGGTAGCCGGGGAGCTGTTTTTT,CASRQVAGELFF
TRBV28,TRBJ2-5,NA,NA,TGTGCCAGCAGGGCCCGCGGGACAAACCTGCAAGAGACCCAGTACTTC,CASRARGTNLQETQYF
TRBV27,TRBJ1-6,NA,NA,TGTGCCAGCAGTTTTGGACGGAATTCACCCCTCCACTTT,CASSFGRNSPLHF
TRBV3-1/TRBV3-2,TRBJ2-5,NA,NA,TGTGCCAGCAGCCAAGACGAGGGAGTGTTAGAGACCCAGTACTTC,CASSQDEGVLETQYF
TRBV6-4,TRBJ2-1,TRBD1,NA,TGTGCCAGCAGTGCAGGACAGGGGGCTGTAGATGAGCAGTTCTTC,CASSAGQGAVDEQFF
TRBV10-1,TRBJ1-5,TRBD1,NA,TGCGCCAGCAGGACTACAGGGGTGAGCAATCAGCCCCAGCATTTT,CASRTTGVSNQPQHF
TRBV5-5,TRBJ1-1,NA,NA,TGTGCCAGCAGCTTGTTCCGCACTGAAGCTTTCTTT,CASSLFRTEAFF
TRBV27,TRBJ1-1,NA,NA,TGTGCCAGCAGTCTACAGGGTGGGTTTACTGAAGCTTTCTTT,CASSLQGGFTEAFF
TRBV19,TRBJ2-3,NA,NA,TGTGCCAGTACCCCCTGGGACGGCAGCACAGATACGCAGTATTTT,CASTPWDGSTDTQYF
TRBV5-1,TRBJ2-1,NA,NA,TGCGCCAGCAGCTTGGGACAGTCCTACAATGAGCAGTTCTTC,CASSLGQSYNEQFF
TRBV7-8,TRBJ1-6,NA,NA,TGTGCCAGCAGCTTCGACATGCCCCCATCACCCCTCCACTTT,CASSFDMPPSPLHF
TRBV11-1,TRBJ1-5,NA,NA,TGTGCCAGCAGCCTCGGCGGTAGCAATCAGCCCCAGCATTTT,CASSLGGSNQPQHF
TRBV23-1,TRBJ1-1,NA,NA,TGCGCCAGACCGCGGGGGTCGAGAACTGAAGCTTTCTTT,CARPRGSRTEAFF
TRBV7-2,TRBJ1-1,NA,NA,TGTGCCAGCGCCAGGGGCGCCACATCCAGCACTGAAGCTTTCTTT,CASARGATSSTEAFF
TRBV28,TRBJ1-4,NA,NA,TGTGCCAGCAGAGACCCGGCAGGGAGCAATGAAAAACTGTTTTTT,CASRDPAGSNEKLFF
TRBV19,TRBJ2-7,TRBD2,NA,TGTGCCAGTAGCCTTTATGCAGAGGCGGGAGCTTACGAGCAGTACTTC,CASSLYAEAGAYEQYF
TRBV10-2,TRBJ1-2,NA,NA,TGCGCCAGCAGTGTATCCGGAGGGTACCATGGCTACACCTTC,CASSVSGGYHGYTF
TRBV2,TRBJ1-4,NA,NA,TGTGCCAGCAGTCCGCTTAACGCCCGGGTGTATAGGGAAAAACTGTTTTTT,CASSPLNARVYREKLFF
TRBV6-5,TRBJ2-1,TRBD1,NA,TGTGCCAGCAGAGCCGGGACAGGGTCGTACAATGAGCAGTTCTTC,CASRAGTGSYNEQFF
TRBV7-9,TRBJ1-2,TRBD1,NA,TGTGCCAGCAGCTTGGATGGACAGGGCGGGTATGGCTACACCTTC,CASSLDGQGGYGYTF
TRBV10-3,TRBJ1-2,NA,NA,TGTGCCACCTGGGGGAGGGACGACTATGGCTACACCTTC,CATWGRDDYGYTF
TRBV5-8,TRBJ1-2,NA,NA,TGTGCCAGCAGCTTGGCCCAGACCCCGAGGTATGGCTACACCTTC,CASSLAQTPRYGYTF
TRBV30,TRBJ2-5,TRBD2,NA,TGTGCCTTTGGACTAGCGGTACAAGAGACCCAGTACTTC,CAFGLAVQETQYF
TRBV5-8,TRBJ2-3,TRBD2,NA,TGTGCCAGCAGCTTGGCCGAGACTAGCGCTCCAGATACGCAGTATTTT,CASSLAETSAPDTQYF
TRBV5-1,TRBJ1-4,NA,NA,TGCGTCAGCAGCCATAACACAGCAACTAATGAAAAACTGTTTTTT,CVSSHNTATNEKLFF
TRBV30,TRBJ2-2,NA,NA,TGTGCCTGGAGTGTAGGAGGACAGAACACCGGGGAGCTGTTTTTT,CAWSVGGQNTGELFF
TRBV7-9,TRBJ1-2,NA,NA,TGTGCCAGCAGCCCCCGGGCTGGATATGGCTACACCTTC,CASSPRAGYGYTF
TRBV6-5,TRBJ2-1,NA,NA,TGTGCCAGCAGTATCTACAGGGCCTACAATGAGCAGTTCTTC,CASSIYRAYNEQFF
TRBV6-5,TRBJ2-7,TRBD1,NA,TGTGCCAGCAGTCGCGGGACAGGTGCTTCAAATGAGCAGTACTTC,CASSRGTGASNEQYF
TRBV27,TRBJ1-2,TRBD1,NA,TGTGCCAGCTCCCCATGGACAGGGGACGGCTACACCTTC,CASSPWTGDGYTF
TRBV19,TRBJ1-3,NA,NA,TGTGCCAGTAGTATCTATTCAGGCTCTGGAAACACCATATATTTT,CASSIYSGSGNTIYF
TRBV7-9,TRBJ2-2,TRBD2,NA,TGTGCCAGCAGAAGCGGGACGGAGAACACCGGGGAGCTGTTTTTT,CASRSGTENTGELFF
TRBV10-1,TRBJ2-2,TRBD1,NA,TGCGCCAGCAGTGAGTTTCAGGGGGCAGGCGCCGGGGAGCTGTTTTTT,CASSEFQGAGAGELFF
TRBV10-3,TRBJ1-2,TRBD1,NA,TGTGCCATCAGTGGGCAAGGGGGCCGATCTGGCTACACCTTC,CAISGQGGRSGYTF
TRBV5-1,TRBJ1-1,NA,NA,TGCGCCAGCAGCCGTGTGGGAACAGGGCGCCCGACCACTGAAGCTTTCTTT,CASSRVGTGRPTTEAFF
TRBV4-2,TRBJ2-1,TRBD2,NA,TGTGCCAGCAGCCACACTAGCGGGGCGTACAATGAGCAGTTCTTC,CASSHTSGAYNEQFF
TRBV7-9,TRBJ2-7,TRBD2,NA,TGTGCCAGCAGCTTAGGAATCGGGAGGGTAAACGAGCAGTACTTC,CASSLGIGRVNEQYF